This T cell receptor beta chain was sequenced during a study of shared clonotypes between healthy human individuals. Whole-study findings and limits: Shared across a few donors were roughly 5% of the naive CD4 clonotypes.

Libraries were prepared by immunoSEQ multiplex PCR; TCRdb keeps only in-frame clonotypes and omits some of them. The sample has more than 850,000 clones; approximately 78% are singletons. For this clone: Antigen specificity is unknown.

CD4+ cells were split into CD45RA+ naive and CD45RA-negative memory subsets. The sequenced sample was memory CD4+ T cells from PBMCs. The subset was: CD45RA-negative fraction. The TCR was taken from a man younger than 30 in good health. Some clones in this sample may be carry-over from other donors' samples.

Written as DNA, the CDR3 is TGTGCCAGCAGCCCCGCGGGCGGAGCTACTGGAAACACCATATATTTT. Amino acids: CASSPAGGATGNTIYF. The V gene is TRBV28, the J gene TRBJ1-3; the D is unclear. V was cut by 6 bases and J by 2 bases, with 17 bases left in between. Germline V gene lookup returns CDR1 MDHEN and CDR2 SYDVKM. The length of the CDR3 is 16 residues.